These 28 T cell receptor beta chains were sequenced from one sample in a study of T cells in Graves' hyperthyroidism and ophthalmopathy. RNA transcripts provided the source from which TCR beta CDR3 regions were amplified. The HTBI primer set drove a first-round RT-PCR of the TCR CDR3. TCRdb independently ran MiXCR on the multiplex PCR reads; one entry per CDR3 protein. The table records 380,000 or so distinct CDR3 sequences, about 15% of them present only once. Sequenced input: blood. The receptors originated from a woman in her twenties or thirties with Graves' hyperthyroidism.

This chain links TRBV19 with TRBJ2-3, with D maybe TRBD2 (6 bases). The CDR3 runs 15 residues. Germline CDR1 LNHDA, CDR2 SQIVND (reference sequence). Trimming took 8 bases from V and 0 from J, leaving 15 bases between them. Here the CDR3 DNA reads TGTGCCAGTGGGGCAAGCGGGTCTAGCACAGATACGCAGTATTTT. Its protein is CASGASGSSTDTQYF.

Of note for this clonotype: A much larger clone lies one base from this, so it may be a read error. The chain is built from TRBV27 and TRBJ2-1; D may correspond to TRBD1 or TRBD2 (6 bases each). The V end lost 6 bases, the J end lost 8 bases, and 23 bases lay between the germline ends. This CDR3 has 16 residues. Germline-derived CDR1 and CDR2 are MNHEY and SMNVEV (reference sequence). DNA of the CDR3: TGTGCCAGCAGGGCTAGCGAGAGATTGGGGGGCGATGAGCAGTTCTTC. The encoded protein is CASRASERLGGDEQFF.

This clonotype was found a few times. This chain uses TRBV6-1 with TRBJ2-1; 8 bases fit TRBD2. V lost 6 bases and J lost 5; bases outside the gene matches: 9. In germline, CDR1 is MNHNS, CDR2 SASEGT. The length of the CDR3 is 15 residues. Here the CDR3 reads CASSYREGGDNEQFF. For the CDR3, the DNA is TGTGCCAGCAGCTATCGGGAGGGTGGGGACAATGAGCAGTTCTTC.

This clonotype was seen many times. The V and J genes are TRBV15 and TRBJ2-1; TRBD2 agrees at 10 bases. V trimming: 4 bases; J trimming: 4 bases; junction bases outside the gene matches: 13. CDR3 length equals 18 residues. Germline CDR1 reads LNHNV; CDR2 reads YYDKDF (reference sequence). CDR3 residues: CATSNYEAGGPRYNEQFF. The CDR3 DNA reads as TGTGCCACCAGCAACTATGAAGCGGGAGGGCCTCGGTACAATGAGCAGTTCTTC. Full variable domain (missing parts from reference TRBV15 and TRBJ2-1): DAMVIQNPRYQVTQFGKPVTLSCSQTLNHNVMYWYQQKSSQAPKLLFHYYDKDFNNEADTPDNFQSRRPNTSFCFLDIRSPGLGDTAMYLCATSNYEAGGPRYNEQFFGPGTRLTVL.

The V and J genes are TRBV2 and TRBJ2-7; D is undetermined. Per germline, CDR1 SNHLY and CDR2 FYNNEI. The CDR3 loop spans 12 amino acids. V was pared by 11 bases and J by 5 bases, with 16 bases between. The CDR3 loop is CAVTGRWNEQYF. CDR3 in DNA: TGTGCCGTGACGGGCCGCTGGAACGAGCAGTACTTC.

The chain is built from TRBV18 and TRBJ2-1; perhaps D is TRBD1 or TRBD2 (5 bases each). The CDR3 covers 13 residues. Germline V gene sequence: CDR1 KGHSH, CDR2 LQKENI. V gave up 4 bases and J gave up 10 bases, with 14 bases separating them. CDR3 loop: CASSLVARDEQFF. CDR3 DNA: TGTGCCAGCTCACTCGTAGCTAGGGACGAGCAGTTCTTC.

This clonotype appeared a few times. The CDR3 region is CASRVREERPGTQYF. CDR3 coding DNA: TGTGCCAGCAGGGTCCGGGAGGAGCGTCCAGGTACGCAGTATTTT. V usage is TRBV7-9 and J usage is TRBJ2-3, with 7 positions matching TRBD2. J lost 8 bases, V lost 6 bases, and 14 bases had no gene match. Germline CDR1 and CDR2: SEHNR and FQNEAQ (reference sequence). This CDR3 region has 15 residues.

In this sample, this clonotype turned up many times. V usage is TRBV12-3 or TRBV12-4 and J usage is TRBJ1-1, with a weak D call TRBD1 (6 bases). V lost 6 bases and J lost 2, with 16 bases in between. The CDR3 runs to 15 residues. CDR3 nucleotide sequence: TGTGCCAGCAGGCCACAGGGACGAGTAAACACTGAAGCTTTCTTT. Its translation is CASRPQGRVNTEAFF.

This clonotype occurred many times. The chain uses TRBV2 and TRBJ2-3; 10 bases align to TRBD1. J gave up 3 bases and V 8 bases, and 11 bases lay outside the gene matches. This CDR3 is 16 amino acids long. Per the germline V gene, CDR1 is SNHLY and CDR2 is FYNNEI. This CDR3 reads CASLQRDRGLTDTQYF. In nucleotides, the CDR3 is TGTGCCAGCCTACAACGCGACAGGGGGCTTACAGATACGCAGTATTTT.

For the CDR3, the DNA is TGTGCCAGCAGGACAGGGTTTACTGGAAACACCATATATTTT. As protein: CASRTGFTGNTIYF. The chain links TRBV6-1 to TRBJ1-3, with 7 nucleotides matching TRBD1. The junction had 4 bases not matched to a gene; V was cut back by 6 bases and J by 2 bases. CDR3 length: 14 amino acids. Germline values: CDR1 MNHNS, CDR2 SASEGT.

The V gene is TRBV28, the J gene TRBJ2-5; tentative D call: TRBD2 (6 bases). This CDR3 comprises 15 residues. Germline-derived CDR1 and CDR2 are MDHEN and SYDVKM. Between the trimmed V and J ends, which lost 5 bases and 5 bases, there was a span of 18 bases. DNA for the CDR3: TGTGCCAGCAGTATCGTCGCTAGCGATAGGGAGACCCAGTACTTC. It yields the protein CASSIVASDRETQYF. Variable domain in full (rest from reference TRBV28 and TRBJ2-5): DVKVTQSSRYLVKRTGEKVFLECVQDMDHENMFWYRQDPGLGLRLIYFSYDVKMKEKGDIPEGYSVSREKKERFSLILESASTNQTSMYLCASSIVASDRETQYFGPGTRLLVL.

This clonotype was picked up many times. This chain connects TRBV28 to TRBJ2-7; 10 positions agree with TRBD2. Germline V lookup: CDR1 MDHEN, CDR2 SYDVKM. V was pared by 3 bases and J by 3 bases, with 5 bases of the junction left unmatched. This CDR3 is 15 amino acids long. CDR3 bases: TGTGCCAGCAGTTTCTTCACTAGCGGGAACTACGAGCAGTACTTC. Its protein product is CASSFFTSGNYEQYF.

Many counts were recorded for this clonotype. The chain joins TRBV15 to TRBJ2-7; 13 bases are a match to TRBD2. The length of the CDR3 is 17 residues. V gave up 3 bases and J gave up 5 bases; unmatched junction bases: 10. Germline-derived CDR1 and CDR2 are LNHNV and YYDKDF (reference sequence). The CDR3 DNA reads as TGTGCCACCAGCAGCGGACTAGCGGGAGTTAGTAGAAACGAGCAGTACTTC. Translating it yields CATSSGLAGVSRNEQYF.

This clonotype was recorded many times. The CDR3 coding sequence is TGTGCCAGCAGCTTAGAGGACAGTTCACATGGCTACACCTTC. This codes for CASSLEDSSHGYTF. The chain carries TRBV11-2 and TRBJ1-2; the D gene is possibly TRBD1 (6 bases). The length of the CDR3 is 14 residues. V was clipped by 0 bases and J by 6 bases, with 11 bases between them. The germline CDR1 and CDR2 sequences are SGHAT and FQNNGV.

This clonotype was counted many times. V is TRBV12-3 or TRBV12-4 and J is TRBJ1-2, with a tentative D call TRBD1 (5 bases). V lost 4 bases to trimming and J lost 7 bases, with 22 bases between them. The CDR3 length is 16 residues. The CDR3 protein is CASSSSGTLLKGGYTF. DNA of the CDR3: TGTGCCAGCAGTTCCTCCGGGACTCTTCTAAAAGGTGGCTACACCTTC.

This chain joins TRBV9 and TRBJ1-2; D gene ambiguous. V was shortened by 6 bases and J by 1 base, with 16 bases between the two germline ends. Germline CDR1 and CDR2: SGDLS and YYNGEE. The CDR3 covers 15 residues. The CDR3 sequence: CASTPSDGFNYGYTF. In nucleotides, the CDR3 is TGTGCCAGCACCCCTTCGGACGGATTTAACTATGGCTACACCTTC.

The chain couples TRBV9 to TRBJ2-1, with 12 bases lining up with TRBD2. The CDR3 loop spans 18 amino acids. CDR1 and CDR2 from the germline V gene are SGDLS and YYNGEE. V was clipped by 4 bases and J by 3 bases; unmatched bases: 11. The CDR3 DNA follows: TGTGCCAGCAGCCCCCGGGGGACTAGCGGGCTTTTCTACAATGAGCAGTTCTTC. Its protein product is CASSPRGTSGLFYNEQFF.

The chain couples TRBV4-3 to TRBJ2-3; D unclear. This CDR3 comprises 15 residues. Germline CDR1 LGHNA, CDR2 YSLEER. V was cut by 1 base and J by 3 bases, with 11 bases left in between. CDR3 DNA sequence: TGCGCCAGCAGCCAAGGATCGCGCGTAACAGATACGCAGTATTTT. It encodes CASSQGSRVTDTQYF.

V usage is TRBV24-1 and J usage is TRBJ2-2; 7 bases are a match to TRBD2. V shed 0 bases, J shed 1 base, and the junction held 1 base outside the gene matches. This CDR3 is 16 amino acids long. From germline, CDR1 is KGHDR and CDR2 SFDVKD. As DNA, the CDR3 is TGTGCCACCAGTGATTTGGCTAGCGGGAACACCGGGGAGCTGTTTTTT. Translation: CATSDLASGNTGELFF.

The CDR3: CSAAATAGVGETQYF. DNA for the CDR3: TGCAGTGCCGCAGCGACAGCGGGAGTGGGAGAGACCCAGTACTTC. This sequence joins TRBV20-1 and TRBJ2-5, with 8 bases fitting TRBD2. The V segment lost 6 bases and the J segment 4 bases; nucleotides outside the gene matches: 13. The CDR3 has 15 residues. Per the germline V gene, CDR1 is DFQATT and CDR2 is SNEGSKA (reference sequence).

This clonotype appeared many times. This chain links TRBV12-3 or TRBV12-4 with TRBJ1-6; 10 nucleotides match TRBD1. With 7 bases clipped from V and 6 bases from J, the junction kept 3 bases outside the gene matches. CDR3 length equals 14 residues. In DNA form, the CDR3 reads TGTGCCAGCACTCGGGACAGGGGTAATTCACCCCTCCACTTT. The encoded protein is CASTRDRGNSPLHF.

This clonotype has at least ten counts. The chain uses TRBV20-1 and TRBJ2-1; perhaps D is TRBD1 or TRBD2 (6 bases each). The V end was cut by 3 bases, the J end by 9 bases, with 15 bases between. CDR1 and CDR2 from the germline V gene are DFQATT and SNEGSKA (reference sequence). The CDR3 is 13 residues long. In nucleotides, the CDR3 is TGCAGTGCTAGTCGCCCCAAGGGGGGTGAGCAGTTCTTC. This codes for CSASRPKGGEQFF.

This clonotype appeared many times. The chain links TRBV28 to TRBJ1-5, with D uncertain. The CDR3 consists of 17 residues. CDR1 and CDR2 from the germline V gene are MDHEN and SYDVKM. Trimming left V 1 base short and J 3 bases short, with 16 bases between. The CDR3 reads CASSLLGRQPFNQPQHF. The CDR3 DNA reads TGTGCCAGCAGTTTATTGGGCAGGCAACCATTCAATCAGCCCCAGCATTTT.

This clonotype was counted a few times. The genes are TRBV6-2 or TRBV6-3 and TRBJ2-5, with 7 nucleotides matching TRBD2. CDR1 and CDR2 (germline): MNHEY, SVGEGT. J lost 7 bases, V lost 8 bases, and 19 bases had no gene match. The CDR3 spans 16 residues. CDR3 coding DNA: TGTGCCAGCTTATCTGTCCCCGGGACTACTCATGGGACCCAGTACTTC. Protein product: CASLSVPGTTHGTQYF.

J is TRBJ2-7 and V is TRBV5-1; maybe TRBD1 (5 bases). Trimming took off 3 bases at V and 2 bases at J, with 12 bases between the two ends. Germline V gene lookup returns CDR1 SGHRS and CDR2 YFSETQ. The CDR3 has 14 residues. CDR3 nucleotides: TGCGCCAGCAGCTCGATGACAGTCCCCTACGAGCAGTACTTC. Its protein product is CASSSMTVPYEQYF. The whole variable domain, remainder taken from reference TRBV5-1 and TRBJ2-7, is KAGVTQTPRYLIKTRGQQVTLSCSPISGHRSVSWYQQTPGQGLQFLFEYFSETQRNKGNFPGRFSGRQFSNSRSEMNVSTLELGDSALYLCASSSMTVPYEQYFGPGTRLTVT.

This clonotype was detected ten times or more. V usage is TRBV2 and J usage is TRBJ2-5; D is tentatively TRBD1 or TRBD2 (5 bases each). Between the trimmed V and J ends, which lost 6 bases and 1 base, there was a span of 12 bases. The CDR3 is made up of 14 amino acids. From germline, CDR1 is SNHLY and CDR2 FYNNEI. In nucleotides, the CDR3 is TGTGCCAGCAGAACCGGGGCGATCCAAGAGACCCAGTACTTC. This encodes CASRTGAIQETQYF. Filled out from reference TRBV2 and TRBJ2-5, the complete variable domain reads EPEVTQTPSHQVTQMGQEVILRCVPISNHLYFYWYRQILGQKVEFLVSFYNNEISEKSEIFDDQFSVERPDGSNFTLKIRSTKLEDSAMYFCASRTGAIQETQYFGPGTRLLVL.

A single count supports this clonotype. The chain carries TRBV18 and TRBJ2-3, with TRBD1 identical over 8 bases. The germline V gene encodes CDR1 KGHSH and CDR2 LQKENI. The CDR3 is made up of 17 amino acids. Trimming removed 0 bases from V and 7 bases from J; junction bases left unmatched: 12. The CDR3 DNA reads TGTGCCAGCTCACCACCACAGGGTCAGGGGGCGCTTAATACGCAGTATTTT. The encoded protein is CASSPPQGQGALNTQYF.

There are many counts of this clonotype. The chain employs TRBV15 and TRBJ2-7; no clear D. Germline values: CDR1 LNHNV, CDR2 YYDKDF (reference sequence). V dropped 0 bases and J dropped 3 bases, with 15 bases sitting between them. This CDR3 has 16 residues. The CDR3 is CATSRDLGQGIYEQYF. The CDR3, as DNA: TGTGCCACCAGCAGAGATCTGGGTCAAGGAATCTACGAGCAGTACTTC.